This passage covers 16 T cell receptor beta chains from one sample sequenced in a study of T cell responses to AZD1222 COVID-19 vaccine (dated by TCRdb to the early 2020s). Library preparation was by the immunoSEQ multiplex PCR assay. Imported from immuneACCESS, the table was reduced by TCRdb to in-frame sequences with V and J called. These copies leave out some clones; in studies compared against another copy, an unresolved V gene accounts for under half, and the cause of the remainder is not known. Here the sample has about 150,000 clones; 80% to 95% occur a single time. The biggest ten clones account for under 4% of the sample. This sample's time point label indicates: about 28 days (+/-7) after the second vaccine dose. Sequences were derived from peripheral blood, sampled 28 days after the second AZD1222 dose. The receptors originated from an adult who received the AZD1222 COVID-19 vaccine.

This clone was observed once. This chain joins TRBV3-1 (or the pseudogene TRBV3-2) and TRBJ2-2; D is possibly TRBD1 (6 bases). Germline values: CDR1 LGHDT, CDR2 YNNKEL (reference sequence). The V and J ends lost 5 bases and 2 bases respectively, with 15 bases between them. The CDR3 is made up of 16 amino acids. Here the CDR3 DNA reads TGTGCCAGCAGCGGATACGGGACACCAAACACCGGGGAGCTGTTTTTT. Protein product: CASSGYGTPNTGELFF.

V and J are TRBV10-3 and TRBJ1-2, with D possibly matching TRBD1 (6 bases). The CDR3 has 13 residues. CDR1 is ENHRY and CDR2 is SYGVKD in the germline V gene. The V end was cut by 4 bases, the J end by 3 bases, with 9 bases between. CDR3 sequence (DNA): TGTGCCATCAGTGGGACAGCTTACTATGGCTACACCTTC. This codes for CAISGTAYYGYTF.

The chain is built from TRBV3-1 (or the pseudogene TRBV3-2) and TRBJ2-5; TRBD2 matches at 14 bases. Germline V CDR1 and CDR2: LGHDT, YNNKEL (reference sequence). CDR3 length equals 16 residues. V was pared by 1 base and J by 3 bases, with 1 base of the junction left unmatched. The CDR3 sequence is CASSQGTSGRKETQYF. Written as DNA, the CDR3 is TGTGCCAGCAGCCAAGGGACTAGCGGGAGGAAAGAGACCCAGTACTTC.

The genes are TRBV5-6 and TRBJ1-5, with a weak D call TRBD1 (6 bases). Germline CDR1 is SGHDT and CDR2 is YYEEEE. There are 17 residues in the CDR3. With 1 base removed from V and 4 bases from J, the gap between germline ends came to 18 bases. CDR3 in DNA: TGTGCCAGCAGCTTGCGACAGGAGTTTAAAGGGAATCAGCCCCAGCATTTT. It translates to CASSLRQEFKGNQPQHF.

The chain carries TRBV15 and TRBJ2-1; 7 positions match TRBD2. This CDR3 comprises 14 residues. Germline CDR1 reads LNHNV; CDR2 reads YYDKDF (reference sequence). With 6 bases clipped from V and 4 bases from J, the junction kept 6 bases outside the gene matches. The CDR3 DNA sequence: TGTGCCACCAGACGGGAGGTGGGATACAATGAGCAGTTCTTC. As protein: CATRREVGYNEQFF.

The CDR3 DNA reads TGTGCCAGCAGTGGGGGAACAGAACTCAATGAAAAACTGTTTTTT. This gives the protein CASSGGTELNEKLFF. The chain combines TRBV28 with TRBJ1-4; D might be TRBD1 (5 bases). Germline CDR1 reads MDHEN; CDR2 reads SYDVKM. The ends were cut back, 5 bases at V and 5 bases at J, with 15 bases in the middle. This CDR3 is built from 15 residues.

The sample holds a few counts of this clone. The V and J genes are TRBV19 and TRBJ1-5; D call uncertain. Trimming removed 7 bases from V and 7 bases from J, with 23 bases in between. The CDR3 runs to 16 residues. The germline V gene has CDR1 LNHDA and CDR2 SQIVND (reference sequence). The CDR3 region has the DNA TGTGCCAGTACCAACGGACCACTGACCTTGGGGCAGCCCCAGCATTTT. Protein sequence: CASTNGPLTLGQPQHF.

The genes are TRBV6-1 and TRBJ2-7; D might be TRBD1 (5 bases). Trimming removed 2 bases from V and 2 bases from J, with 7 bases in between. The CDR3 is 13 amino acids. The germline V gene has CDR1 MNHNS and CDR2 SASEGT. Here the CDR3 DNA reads TGTGCCAGCAGTGAAATGGACACCTACGAGCAGTACTTC. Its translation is CASSEMDTYEQYF.

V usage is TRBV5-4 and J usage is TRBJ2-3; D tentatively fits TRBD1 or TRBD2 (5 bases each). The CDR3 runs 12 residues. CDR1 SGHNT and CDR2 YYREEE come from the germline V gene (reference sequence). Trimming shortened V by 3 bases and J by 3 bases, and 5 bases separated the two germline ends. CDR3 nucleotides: TGTGCCAGCAGCTGGGGGACAGATACGCAGTATTTT. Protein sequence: CASSWGTDTQYF.

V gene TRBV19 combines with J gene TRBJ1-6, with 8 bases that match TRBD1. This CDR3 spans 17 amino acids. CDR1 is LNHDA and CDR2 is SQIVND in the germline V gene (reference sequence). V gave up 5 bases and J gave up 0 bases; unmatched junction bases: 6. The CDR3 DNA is TGTGCCAGTAGTCCAGGGGACAGGAGCTCCTATAATTCACCCCTCCACTTT. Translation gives CASSPGDRSSYNSPLHF.

The CDR3 DNA follows: TGTGCCACCAGTGATTGGCGGCTGAACCCCTACGAGCAGTACTTC. It translates to CATSDWRLNPYEQYF. The J gene is TRBJ2-7, the V gene TRBV24-1; no clear D. CDR1 is KGHDR, CDR2 SFDVKD, per germline. The CDR3 loop spans 15 amino acids. The V end was cut by 2 bases, the J end by 2 bases, with 12 bases between.

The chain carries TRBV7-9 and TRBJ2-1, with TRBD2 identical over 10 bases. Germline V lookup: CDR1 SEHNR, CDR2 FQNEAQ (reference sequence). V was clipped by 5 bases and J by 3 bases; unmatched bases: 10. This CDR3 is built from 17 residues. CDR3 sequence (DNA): TGTGCCAGCAGCCTGCTTACTAGCGGGATCTTCTACAATGAGCAGTTCTTC. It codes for CASSLLTSGIFYNEQFF.

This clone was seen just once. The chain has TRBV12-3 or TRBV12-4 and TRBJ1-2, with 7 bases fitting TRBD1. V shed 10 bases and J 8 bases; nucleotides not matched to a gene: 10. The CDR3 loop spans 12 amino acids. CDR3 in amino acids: CATAAGGEGYTF. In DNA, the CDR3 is TGTGCCACCGCAGCAGGGGGAGAGGGCTACACCTTC.

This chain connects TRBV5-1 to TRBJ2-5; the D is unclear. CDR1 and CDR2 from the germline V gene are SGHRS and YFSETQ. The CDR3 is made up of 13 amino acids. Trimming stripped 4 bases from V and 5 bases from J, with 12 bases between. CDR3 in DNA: TGCGCCAGCAGCCCAATGCGGTGGGAGACCCAGTACTTC. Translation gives CASSPMRWETQYF.

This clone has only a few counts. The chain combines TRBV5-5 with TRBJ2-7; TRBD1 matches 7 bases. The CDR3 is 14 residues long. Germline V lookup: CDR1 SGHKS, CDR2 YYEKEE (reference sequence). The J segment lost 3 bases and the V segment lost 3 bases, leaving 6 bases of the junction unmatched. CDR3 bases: TGTGCCAGCAGCTCACCGGGACAGCTCTACGAGCAGTACTTC. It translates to CASSSPGQLYEQYF.

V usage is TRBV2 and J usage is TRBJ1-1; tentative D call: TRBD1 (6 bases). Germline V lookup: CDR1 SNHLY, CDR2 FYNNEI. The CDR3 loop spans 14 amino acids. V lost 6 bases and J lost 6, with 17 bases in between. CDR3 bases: TGTGCCAGCAGGGTTGCTACAGGGATACCTGAAGCTTTCTTT. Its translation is CASRVATGIPEAFF.